Shown below are 21 T cell receptor beta chains from a single sample sequenced in a study of CD8+ T cells in alopecia areata (dated by TCRdb to between 2017 and 2018). Library method: the immunoSEQ multiplex PCR assay. RNA was extracted from all samples and reverse transcribed into cDNA, which served as template for TCR sequencing. What TCRdb holds here is the immuneACCESS table cut down to in-frame rearrangements. Part of the clones is not present; checked against another copy, under half of the missing clones reflect an unresolved V gene, and the others are unexplained. Recorded for this sample are 150,000 or so clones; 55% of them occurred a single time. About 4.4% of the sample lies in the top ten. The sample taken for sequencing was CD4+ T cells sorted from blood. These receptors were collected from a human donor in good health.

In this sample, this clone turned up a few times. The rearrangement uses TRBV5-1 and TRBJ2-1; 10 bases agree with TRBD2. Looked up from germline, CDR1 is SGHRS and CDR2 is YFSETQ. J was trimmed by 0 bases and V by 7 bases; bases with no gene match: 4. The length of the CDR3 is 15 residues. The CDR3 loop is CASRRLAGSYNEQFF. The CDR3 DNA reads TGCGCCAGCCGACGACTAGCGGGCTCCTACAATGAGCAGTTCTTC.

In DNA, the CDR3 is TGTGCCAGCAGCAAAAAAAGGACAGGGGATAGCAATCAGCCCCAGCATTTT. This translates into CASSKKRTGDSNQPQHF. The gene calls are TRBV25-1 and TRBJ1-5; 9 bases fit TRBD1. The germline CDR1 and CDR2 sequences are MGHDK and SYGVNS. This CDR3 is 17 amino acids long. V lost 6 bases to trimming and J lost 0 bases; unmatched junction nucleotides: 9. The full variable domain, with the rest looked up from reference TRBV25-1 and TRBJ1-5, is EADIYQTPRYLVIGTGKKITLECSQTMGHDKMYWYQQDPGMELHLIHYSYGVNSTEKGDLSSESTVSRIRTEHFPLTLESARPSHTSQYLCASSKKRTGDSNQPQHFGDGTRLSIL.

The chain couples TRBV5-1 to TRBJ2-1, with D perhaps TRBD1 (6 bases). Germline-derived CDR1 and CDR2 are SGHRS and YFSETQ. Trimming removed 1 base from V and 5 bases from J, with 13 bases in between. The CDR3 runs to 15 residues. CDR3 loop: CASSLIRGANNEQFF. The CDR3 DNA sequence: TGCGCCAGCAGCTTGATCAGGGGCGCAAACAATGAGCAGTTCTTC.

The rearrangement links TRBV7-2 to TRBJ2-3, with TRBD2 identical over 7 bases. CDR1 is SGHTA, CDR2 FQGNSA, per germline. After removal of 4 bases from V and 3 bases from J, the junction contained 7 bases not matched to a gene. CDR3 length equals 15 residues. CDR3 sequence (DNA): TGTGCCAGCAGCTACATAGCGGGCTTAACAGATACGCAGTATTTT. Its translation is CASSYIAGLTDTQYF.

The rearrangement joins TRBV30 to TRBJ2-7; D assignment may be TRBD1 or TRBD2 (5 bases each). This CDR3 has 14 amino acids. The germline V gene has CDR1 GTSNPN and CDR2 SVGIG (reference sequence). The V end was cut by 3 bases, the J end by 4 bases, with 16 bases between. The CDR3 loop is CAWRDLGPPYEQYF. CDR3 DNA sequence: TGTGCCTGGAGGGATCTGGGACCACCTTACGAGCAGTACTTC.

This chain links TRBV6-5 with TRBJ2-1, with TRBD1 matching 9 bases. The V gene end was trimmed by 5 bases and the J gene end by 4 bases; junction bases not matched to a gene: 6. This CDR3 has 15 residues. CDR1 MNHEY and CDR2 SVGAGI come from the germline V gene. Here the CDR3 DNA reads TGTGCCAGCAGTGTCCTAGGGACAGGGTACAATGAGCAGTTCTTC. It translates to CASSVLGTGYNEQFF.

The rearrangement uses TRBV11-2 and TRBJ2-1; D might be TRBD1 (5 bases). The CDR3 runs to 14 residues. Germline CDR1 and CDR2: SGHAT and FQNNGV. Trimming took off 0 bases at V and 4 bases at J, with 7 bases between the two ends. The CDR3: CASSLDSGYNEQFF. The CDR3 DNA reads as TGTGCCAGCAGCTTAGATTCAGGGTACAATGAGCAGTTCTTC.

This chain joins TRBV6-5 and TRBJ2-3; D possibly corresponds to TRBD2 (5 bases). The CDR3 covers 15 residues. Germline CDR1 is MNHEY and CDR2 is SVGAGI. Trimming pared 5 bases from V and 1 base from J, leaving 13 bases between. The chain's CDR3 is CASSRSGSGTDTQYF. In DNA, the CDR3 is TGTGCCAGCAGTCGTTCGGGTAGCGGCACAGATACGCAGTATTTT.

The V gene is TRBV9, the J gene TRBJ1-1, with D tentatively TRBD1 (5 bases). CDR1 is SGDLS and CDR2 is YYNGEE in the germline V gene. V was clipped by 0 bases and J by 5 bases, with 8 bases between them. The CDR3 is made up of 13 amino acids. CDR3 in amino acids: CASSVDGGTEAFF. In DNA form, the CDR3 reads TGTGCCAGCAGCGTAGATGGGGGGACTGAAGCTTTCTTT.

V gene TRBV5-4 combines with J gene TRBJ1-2; D gene ambiguous. Trimming stripped 7 bases from V and 4 bases from J, with 11 bases between. CDR3 size: 12 residues. Germline CDR1 and CDR2: SGHNT and YYREEE (reference sequence). Here the CDR3 DNA reads TGTGCCAGCGCGGTATGGGGCTATGGCTACACCTTC. The encoded protein is CASAVWGYGYTF.

The J gene is TRBJ2-2, the V gene TRBV7-9, with a weak D call TRBD1 (6 bases). Germline assignment: CDR1 SEHNR and CDR2 FQNEAQ (reference sequence). V lost 5 bases, J lost 0 bases, and 13 bases lay in between. This CDR3 has 16 residues. The CDR3 bases are TGTGCCAGCAGCGATTATGGGACATCGAACACCGGGGAGCTGTTTTTT. This gives the protein CASSDYGTSNTGELFF.

V and J are TRBV12-5 and TRBJ2-7; D remains unclear. Germline loops: CDR1 LGHNT, CDR2 FRNRAP. CDR3 length: 12 amino acids. With 5 bases removed from V and 4 bases from J, the gap between germline ends came to 9 bases. The CDR3 DNA is TGTGCTAGTGGTCTCACGCCGTACGAGCAGTACTTC. Its translation: CASGLTPYEQYF.

As regards this clone: Sequence at one end of the junction differs from germline and may be a read error. The rearrangement joins TRBV2 to TRBJ2-7; 9 bases fit TRBD2. In germline, CDR1 is SNHLY, CDR2 FYNNEI. This CDR3 region has 12 residues. The CDR3 loop reads CASSEAASGTLF. The CDR3 DNA reads as TGTGCCAGCAGTGAAGCGGCTAGCGGGACGCTCTTC.

This clone was detected only a few times. The gene calls are TRBV28 and TRBJ2-5; D remains unclear. Germline values: CDR1 MDHEN, CDR2 SYDVKM. Trimming left V 4 bases short and J 5 bases short, with 14 bases between. The CDR3 is made up of 14 amino acids. The CDR3 nucleotides read TGTGCCAGCAGTTCCCCGGCCCTCTCGGAGACCCAGTACTTC. Amino acids: CASSSPALSETQYF. Based on the CDR3 plus reference TRBV28 and TRBJ2-5, the full variable domain is DVKVTQSSRYLVKRTGEKVFLECVQDMDHENMFWYRQDPGLGLRLIYFSYDVKMKEKGDIPEGYSVSREKKERFSLILESASTNQTSMYLCASSSPALSETQYFGPGTRLLVL.

V is TRBV29-1 and J is TRBJ2-7; D is uncertain. V was clipped by 5 bases and J by 5 bases, with 16 bases between them. Germline loops: CDR1 SQVTM, CDR2 ANQGSEA. There are 13 residues in the CDR3. The CDR3 DNA sequence: TGCAGCGTTTCGATAGGCAGTCGGAACGAGCAGTACTTC. Translated: CSVSIGSRNEQYF.

V usage is TRBV6-5 and J usage is TRBJ2-7; 7 nucleotides match TRBD2. Germline V gene sequence: CDR1 MNHEY, CDR2 SVGAGI. This CDR3 comprises 13 residues. J gave up 0 bases and V 6 bases, and 2 bases lay outside the gene matches. CDR3 coding DNA: TGTGCCAGCAGGTGGGAGGGCTCCTACGAGCAGTACTTC. Protein product: CASRWEGSYEQYF.

This clone appeared a few times. This rearrangement joins TRBV19 to TRBJ1-4; D is possibly TRBD1 (6 bases). The CDR3 runs 15 residues. Deletions cut 7 bases from V and 3 bases from J, with 15 bases between. Germline V gene lookup returns CDR1 LNHDA and CDR2 SQIVND (reference sequence). CDR3 coding DNA: TGTGCCAGTACCTCCAGGGGAAGAGCTAATGAAAAACTGTTTTTT. This translates into CASTSRGRANEKLFF. The variable domain in full, completed from reference TRBV19 and TRBJ1-4, reads DGGITQSPKYLFRKEGQNVTLSCEQNLNHDAMYWYRQDPGQGLRLIYYSQIVNDFQKGDIAEGYSVSREKKESFPLTVTSAQKNPTAFYLCASTSRGRANEKLFFGSGTQLSVL.

The CDR3 nucleotides are TGTGCCAGCATCCCCGAGTCCTACGAGCAGTACTTC. This encodes CASIPESYEQYF. This chain connects TRBV25-1 to TRBJ2-7; D is undetermined. Germline lookup yields CDR1 MGHDK and CDR2 SYGVNS. This CDR3 has 12 amino acids. V shed 7 bases and J shed 1 base, with 8 bases lying between them.

This clone was seen more than once but under ten times. V and J are TRBV4-1 and TRBJ1-4; no definite D call. Trimming took 0 bases from V and 7 from J, leaving 15 bases between them. The CDR3 totals 16 residues. Looked up from germline, CDR1 is MGHRA and CDR2 is YSYEKL. The CDR3, as DNA: TGCGCCAGCAGCCAAGACCCCCGGACGTATGGTGAAAAACTGTTTTTT. It translates to CASSQDPRTYGEKLFF.

The rearrangement joins TRBV14 to TRBJ1-4; D uncertain. CDR1 and CDR2 from the germline V gene are SGHDN and FVKESK. This CDR3 comprises 13 residues. V was trimmed by 1 base and J by 5 bases, leaving 5 bases between them. CDR3 sequence: CASSQGPNEKLFF. The CDR3 DNA reads as TGTGCCAGCAGCCAAGGACCCAATGAAAAACTGTTTTTT.

The chain is built from TRBV6-6 and TRBJ1-5; no clear D. The germline V gene has CDR1 MNHNY and CDR2 SVGAGI (reference sequence). CDR3 size: 16 residues. Trimming pared 2 bases from V and 7 bases from J, leaving 18 bases between. Here the CDR3 reads CASSYRVQLEGQPQHF. DNA for the CDR3: TGTGCCAGCAGTTACCGTGTACAGCTGGAAGGGCAGCCCCAGCATTTT.